The clone carrying this T cell receptor beta chain turned up a few times. The antigen is not known. V lost 2 bases to trimming and J lost 0 bases, with 8 bases between them. Germline V gene sequence: CDR1 MNHNS, CDR2 SASEGT. This CDR3 is 15 amino acids long. The data derive from a study of T cell repertoires in cytomegalovirus infection. TCRdb reprocessed the reads with MiXCR, giving one entry per CDR3 protein. The table lists approximately 910,000 distinct CDR3 sequences, approximately 32% of them singletons. The chain combines TRBV6-1 with TRBJ2-4; no clear D gene. Here the sequenced sample was cultured CD8+ T cells from PBMCs, taken from culture after CMV antigen stimulation. This TCR derives from a human donor in good health (CMV status not recorded). Some clones in this sample may be carry-over from other donors' samples. CDR3: CASSELQIAKNIQYF. The CDR3 nucleotides read TGTGCCAGCAGTGAACTACAGATAGCCAAAAACATTCAGTACTTC.